Only a few counts were recorded for the clone carrying this T cell receptor beta chain. The target antigen is unknown. The entry originates in a study of early T cells in non-severe SARS-CoV-2 infection. Study details: Sequencing of unsorted whole blood was done on bulk RNA, leaving chains unpaired.

Germline V gene lookup returns CDR1 MNHEY and CDR2 SMNVEV (reference sequence). This CDR3 has 14 residues. Trimming cost V 8 bases and J 9 bases, with 20 bases left between them. Each single cDNA molecule received a unique molecular identifier. TCRdb reprocessed the 5' RACE reads via MiXCR and lists one record per CDR3 protein. This sample carries tens of thousands of distinct CDR3 sequences, 9.5% to 15% of them seen once, and the ten largest clones take 4% to 5%. Study-wide results and caveats: The matching step, a VDJdb search, favored anti-spike CD8 responses and missed private and CD4 specificities.

The rearrangement links TRBV27 to TRBJ2-1; D is uncertain. Specimen: whole blood. This TCR came from an adult who was a healthcare worker with PCR-confirmed SARS-CoV-2 infection or an uninfected control (not recorded which). CDR3 bases: TGTGCCAGCGCCTGGCTAGGGCATGGCGGTGAGCAGTTCTTC. Its protein is CASAWLGHGGEQFF.